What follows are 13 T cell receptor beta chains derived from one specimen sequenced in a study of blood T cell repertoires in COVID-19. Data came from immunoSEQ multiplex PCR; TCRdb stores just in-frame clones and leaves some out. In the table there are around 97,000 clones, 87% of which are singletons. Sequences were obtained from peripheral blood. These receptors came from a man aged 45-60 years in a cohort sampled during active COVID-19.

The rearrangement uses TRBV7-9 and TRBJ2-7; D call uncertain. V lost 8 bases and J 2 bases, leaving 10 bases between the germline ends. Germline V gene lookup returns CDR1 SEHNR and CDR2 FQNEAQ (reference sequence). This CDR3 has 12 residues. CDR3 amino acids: CASAQRTYEQYF. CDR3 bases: TGTGCCAGCGCCCAGCGAACCTACGAGCAGTACTTC.

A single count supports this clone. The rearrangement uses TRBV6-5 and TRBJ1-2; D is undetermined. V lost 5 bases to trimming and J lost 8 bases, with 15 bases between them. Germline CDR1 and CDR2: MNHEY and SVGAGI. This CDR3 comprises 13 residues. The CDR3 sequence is CASSPREGDGYTF. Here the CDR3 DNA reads TGTGCCAGCAGTCCCCGGGAGGGCGACGGCTACACCTTC.

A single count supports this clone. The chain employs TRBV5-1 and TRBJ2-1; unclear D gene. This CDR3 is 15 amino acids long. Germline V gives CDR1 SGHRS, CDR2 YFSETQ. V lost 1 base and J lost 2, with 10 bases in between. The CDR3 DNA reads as TGCGCCAGCAGCTTGATAGGCGGTACCTACAATGAGCAGTTCTTC. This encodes CASSLIGGTYNEQFF.

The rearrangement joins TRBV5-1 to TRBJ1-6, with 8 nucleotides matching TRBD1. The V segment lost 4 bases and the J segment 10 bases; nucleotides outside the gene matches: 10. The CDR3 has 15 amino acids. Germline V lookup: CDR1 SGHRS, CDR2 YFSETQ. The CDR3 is CASSQRQGQRSPLHF. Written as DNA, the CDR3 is TGCGCCAGCAGCCAACGACAGGGGCAACGGTCACCCCTCCACTTT.

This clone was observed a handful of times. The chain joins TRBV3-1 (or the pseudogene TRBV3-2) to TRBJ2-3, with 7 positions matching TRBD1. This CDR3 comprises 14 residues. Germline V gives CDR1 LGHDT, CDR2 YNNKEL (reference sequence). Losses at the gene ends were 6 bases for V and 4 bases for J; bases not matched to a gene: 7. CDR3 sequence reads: CASRPTGAADTQYF. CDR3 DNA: TGTGCCAGCAGGCCCACAGGGGCCGCAGATACGCAGTATTTT.

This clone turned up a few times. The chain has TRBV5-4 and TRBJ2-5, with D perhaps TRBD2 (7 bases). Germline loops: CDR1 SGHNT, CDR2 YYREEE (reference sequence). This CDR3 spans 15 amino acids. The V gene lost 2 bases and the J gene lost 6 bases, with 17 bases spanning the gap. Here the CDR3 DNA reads TGTGCCAGCAGCTTTCGGGGGGCCAACAAGAAGACCCAGTACTTC. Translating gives CASSFRGANKKTQYF.

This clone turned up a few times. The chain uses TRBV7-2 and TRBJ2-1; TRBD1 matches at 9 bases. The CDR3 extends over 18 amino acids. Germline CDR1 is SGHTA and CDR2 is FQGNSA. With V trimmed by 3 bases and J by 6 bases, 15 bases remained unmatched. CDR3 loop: CASSFLNVVGTGLNEQFF. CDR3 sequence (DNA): TGTGCCAGCAGCTTTCTGAACGTTGTAGGGACAGGGCTCAATGAGCAGTTCTTC.

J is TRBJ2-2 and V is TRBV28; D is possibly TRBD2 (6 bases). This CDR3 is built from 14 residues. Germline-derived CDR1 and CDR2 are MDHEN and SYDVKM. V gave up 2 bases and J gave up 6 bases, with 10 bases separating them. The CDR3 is CASSLQGGPGELFF. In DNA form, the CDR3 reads TGTGCCAGCAGTTTACAGGGAGGTCCCGGGGAGCTGTTTTTT.

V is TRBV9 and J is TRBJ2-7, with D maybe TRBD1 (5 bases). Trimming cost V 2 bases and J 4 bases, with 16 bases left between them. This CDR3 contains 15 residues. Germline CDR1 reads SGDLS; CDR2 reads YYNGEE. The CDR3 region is CASSVTGSSSYEQYF. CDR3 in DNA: TGTGCCAGCAGCGTCACAGGTTCTTCATCTTACGAGCAGTACTTC.

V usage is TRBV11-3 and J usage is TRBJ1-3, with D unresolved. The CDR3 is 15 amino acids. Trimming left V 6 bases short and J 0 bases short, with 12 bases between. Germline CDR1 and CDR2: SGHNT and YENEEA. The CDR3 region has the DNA TGTGCCAGCAGTCAACTTGAAAGCTCTGGAAACACCATATATTTT. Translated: CASSQLESSGNTIYF.

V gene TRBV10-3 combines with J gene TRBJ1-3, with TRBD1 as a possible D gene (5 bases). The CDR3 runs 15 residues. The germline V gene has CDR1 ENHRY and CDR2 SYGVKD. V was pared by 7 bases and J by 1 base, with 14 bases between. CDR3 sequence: CAITRGTSSGNTIYF. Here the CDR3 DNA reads TGTGCCATCACAAGGGGAACTTCGTCTGGAAACACCATATATTTT.

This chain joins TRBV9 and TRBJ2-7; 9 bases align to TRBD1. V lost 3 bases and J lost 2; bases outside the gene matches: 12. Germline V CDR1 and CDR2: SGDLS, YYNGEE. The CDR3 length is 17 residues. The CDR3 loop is CASSEGTGFSRPYEQYF. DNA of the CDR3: TGTGCCAGCAGCGAGGGGACAGGGTTTAGTCGGCCCTACGAGCAGTACTTC.

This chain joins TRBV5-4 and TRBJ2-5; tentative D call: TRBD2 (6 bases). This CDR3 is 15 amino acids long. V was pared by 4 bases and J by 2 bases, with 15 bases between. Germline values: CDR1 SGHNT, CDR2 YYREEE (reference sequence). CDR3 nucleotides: TGTGCCAGCAGCGGGGGGAGTAATTCACAAGAGACCCAGTACTTC. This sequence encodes CASSGGSNSQETQYF.